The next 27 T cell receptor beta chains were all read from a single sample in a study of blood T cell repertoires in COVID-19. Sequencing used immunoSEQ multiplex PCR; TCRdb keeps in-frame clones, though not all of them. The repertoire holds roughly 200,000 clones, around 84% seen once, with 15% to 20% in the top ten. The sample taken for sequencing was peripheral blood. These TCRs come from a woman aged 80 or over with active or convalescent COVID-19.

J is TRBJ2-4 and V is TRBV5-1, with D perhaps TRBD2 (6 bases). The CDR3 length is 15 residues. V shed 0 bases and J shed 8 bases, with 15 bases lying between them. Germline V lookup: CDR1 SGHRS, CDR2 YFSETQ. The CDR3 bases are TGCGCCAGCAGCTTGGGCGGGGCCAAAGTGGACATTCAGTACTTC. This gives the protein CASSLGGAKVDIQYF.

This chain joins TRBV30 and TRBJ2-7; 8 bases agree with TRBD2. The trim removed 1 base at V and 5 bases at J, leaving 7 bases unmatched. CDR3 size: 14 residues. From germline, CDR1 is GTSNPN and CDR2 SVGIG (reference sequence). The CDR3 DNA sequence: TGTGCCTGGAGTGCGGGACTAGGGGCCCACGAGCAGTACTTC. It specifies CAWSAGLGAHEQYF. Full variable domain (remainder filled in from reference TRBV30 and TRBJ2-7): SQTIHQWPATLVQPVGSPLSLECTVEGTSNPNLYWYRQAAGRGLQLLFYSVGIGQISSEVPQNLSASRPQDRQFILSSKKLLLSDSGFYLCAWSAGLGAHEQYFGPGTRLTVT.

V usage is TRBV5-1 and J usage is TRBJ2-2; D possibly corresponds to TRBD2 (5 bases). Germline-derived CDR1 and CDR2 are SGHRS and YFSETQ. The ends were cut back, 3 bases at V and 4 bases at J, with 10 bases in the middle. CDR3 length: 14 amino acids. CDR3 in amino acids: CASSWPGSTGELFF. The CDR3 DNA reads TGCGCCAGCAGCTGGCCGGGATCCACCGGGGAGCTGTTTTTT. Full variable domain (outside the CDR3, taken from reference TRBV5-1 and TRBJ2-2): KAGVTQTPRYLIKTRGQQVTLSCSPISGHRSVSWYQQTPGQGLQFLFEYFSETQRNKGNFPGRFSGRQFSNSRSEMNVSTLELGDSALYLCASSWPGSTGELFFGEGSRLTVL.

The CDR3 here is CASSPGDRHSYEQYF. CDR3 in DNA: TGTGCCAGCAGCCCTGGGGACAGGCACTCCTACGAGCAGTACTTC. The chain combines TRBV5-4 with TRBJ2-7, with TRBD1 matching over 8 bases. The V gene's germline CDR1 is SGHNT and CDR2 YYREEE (reference sequence). Trimming cost V 4 bases and J 0 bases; bases outside gene matches: 6. The CDR3 loop spans 15 amino acids. The complete variable domain, with remaining parts taken from reference TRBV5-4 and TRBJ2-7, reads ETGVTQSPTHLIKTRGQQVTLRCSSQSGHNTVSWYQQALGQGPQFIFQYYREEENGRGNFPPRFSGLQFPNYSSELNVNALELDDSALYLCASSPGDRHSYEQYFGPGTRLTVT.

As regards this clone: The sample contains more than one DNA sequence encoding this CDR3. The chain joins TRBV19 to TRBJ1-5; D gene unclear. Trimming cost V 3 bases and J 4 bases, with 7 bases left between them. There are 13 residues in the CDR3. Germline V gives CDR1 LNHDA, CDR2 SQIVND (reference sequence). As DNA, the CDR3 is TGTGCCAGTAGTATTAGCGGTAATCAGCCCCAGCATTTT. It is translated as CASSISGNQPQHF. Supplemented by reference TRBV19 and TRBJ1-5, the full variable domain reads DGGITQSPKYLFRKEGQNVTLSCEQNLNHDAMYWYRQDPGQGLRLIYYSQIVNDFQKGDIAEGYSVSREKKESFPLTVTSAQKNPTAFYLCASSISGNQPQHFGDGTRLSIL.

The CDR3 loop reads CASSPRVDRAGGYTF. CDR3 coding DNA: TGTGCCAGCAGCCCTCGAGTCGACAGGGCGGGCGGCTACACCTTC. J is TRBJ1-2 and V is TRBV11-2, with TRBD1 matching 7 bases. V dropped 5 bases and J dropped 8; count of bases not matched to a gene: 14. The CDR3 is 15 residues long. CDR1 is SGHAT, CDR2 FQNNGV, per germline.

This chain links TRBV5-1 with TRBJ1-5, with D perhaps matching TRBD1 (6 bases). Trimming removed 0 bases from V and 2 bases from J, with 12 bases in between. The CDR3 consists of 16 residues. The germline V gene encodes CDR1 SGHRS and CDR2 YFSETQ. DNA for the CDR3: TGCGCCAGCAGCTTGGATGGGGGCTTAGGCAATCAGCCCCAGCATTTT. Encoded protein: CASSLDGGLGNQPQHF.

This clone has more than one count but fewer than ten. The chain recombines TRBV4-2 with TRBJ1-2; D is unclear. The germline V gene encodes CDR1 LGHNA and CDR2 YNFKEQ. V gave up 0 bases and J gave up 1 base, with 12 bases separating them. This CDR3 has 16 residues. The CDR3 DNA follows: TGTGCCAGCAGCCAAGAACTCTCCCCCGTTAACTATGGCTACACCTTC. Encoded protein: CASSQELSPVNYGYTF.

In nucleotides, the CDR3 is TGCGCCAGCAGCTTGGCAGGTGGCGATTACGAGCAGTACTTC. This encodes CASSLAGGDYEQYF. This rearrangement joins TRBV5-1 to TRBJ2-7; no clear D. V lost 0 bases and J 4 bases, leaving 11 bases between the germline ends. CDR1 and CDR2 (germline): SGHRS, YFSETQ. The CDR3 runs 14 residues.

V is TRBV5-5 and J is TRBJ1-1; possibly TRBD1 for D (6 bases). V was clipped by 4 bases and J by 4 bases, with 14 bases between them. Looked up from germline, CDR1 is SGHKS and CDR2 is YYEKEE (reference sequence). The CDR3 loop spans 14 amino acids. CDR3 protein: CASSTTTGSTEAFF. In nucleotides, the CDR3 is TGTGCCAGCAGCACAACGACAGGAAGCACTGAAGCTTTCTTT.

CDR3 DNA sequence: TGTGCCAGCAGTGGAACAGGGAGGGGTGGTTCTGAAGCTTTCTTT. Amino acid sequence: CASSGTGRGGSEAFF. The V and J genes are TRBV2 and TRBJ1-1; D possibly corresponds to TRBD1 (6 bases). Germline V gene data show CDR1 as SNHLY and CDR2 as FYNNEI. The germline V and J ends were trimmed by 4 bases and 6 bases, with 18 bases remaining between them. The CDR3 is made up of 15 amino acids.

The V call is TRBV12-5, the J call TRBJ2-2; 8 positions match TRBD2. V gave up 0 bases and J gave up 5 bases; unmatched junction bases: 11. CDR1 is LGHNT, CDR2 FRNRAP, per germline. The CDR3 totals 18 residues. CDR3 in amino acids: CASGLVTSGRGQTGELFF. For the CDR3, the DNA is TGTGCTAGTGGTTTGGTTACCAGCGGGAGAGGGCAAACCGGGGAGCTGTTTTTT.

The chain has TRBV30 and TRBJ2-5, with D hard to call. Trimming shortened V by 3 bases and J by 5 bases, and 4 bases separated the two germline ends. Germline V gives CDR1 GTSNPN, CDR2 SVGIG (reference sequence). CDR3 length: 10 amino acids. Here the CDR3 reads CAWSQETQYF. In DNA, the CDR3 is TGTGCCTGGAGCCAGGAGACCCAGTACTTC.

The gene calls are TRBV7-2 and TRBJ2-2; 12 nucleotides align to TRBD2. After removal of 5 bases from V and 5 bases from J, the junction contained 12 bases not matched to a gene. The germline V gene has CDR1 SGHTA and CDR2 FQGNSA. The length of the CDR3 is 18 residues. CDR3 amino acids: CASSPSGRAGRETGELFF. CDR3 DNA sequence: TGTGCCAGCAGCCCTAGCGGGAGGGCCGGTCGAGAGACCGGGGAGCTGTTTTTT.

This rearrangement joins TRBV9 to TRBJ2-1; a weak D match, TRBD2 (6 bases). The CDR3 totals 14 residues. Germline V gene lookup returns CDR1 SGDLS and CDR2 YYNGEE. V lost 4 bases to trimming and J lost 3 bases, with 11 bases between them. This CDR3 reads CASSRGSLYNEQFF. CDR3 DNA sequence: TGTGCCAGCAGCCGGGGGTCTCTCTACAATGAGCAGTTCTTC.

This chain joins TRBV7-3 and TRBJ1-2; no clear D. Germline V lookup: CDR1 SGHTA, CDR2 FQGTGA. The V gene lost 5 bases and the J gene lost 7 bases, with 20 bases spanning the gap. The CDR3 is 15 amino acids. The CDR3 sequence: CASSETAGGLGGYTF. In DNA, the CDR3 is TGTGCCAGCAGCGAAACCGCCGGCGGTCTGGGTGGCTACACCTTC. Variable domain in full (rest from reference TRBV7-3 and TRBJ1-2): GAGVSQTPSNKVTEKGKYVELRCDPISGHTALYWYRQSLGQGPEFLIYFQGTGAADDSGLPNDRFFAVRPEGSVSTLKIQRTERGDSAVYLCASSETAGGLGGYTFGSGTRLTVV.

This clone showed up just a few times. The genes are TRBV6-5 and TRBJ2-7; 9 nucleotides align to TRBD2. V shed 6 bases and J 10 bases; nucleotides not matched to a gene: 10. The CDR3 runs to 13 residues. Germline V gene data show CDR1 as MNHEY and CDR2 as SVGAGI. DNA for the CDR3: TGTGCCAGCAGGGGCGGGGGGGTTCTAGAACAGTACTTC. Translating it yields CASRGGGVLEQYF.

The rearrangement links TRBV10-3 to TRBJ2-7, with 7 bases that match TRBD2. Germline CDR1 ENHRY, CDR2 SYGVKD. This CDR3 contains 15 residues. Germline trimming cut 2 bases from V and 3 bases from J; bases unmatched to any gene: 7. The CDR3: CAISEPDGGNYEQYF. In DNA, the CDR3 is TGTGCCATCAGTGAGCCCGACGGGGGGAACTACGAGCAGTACTTC.

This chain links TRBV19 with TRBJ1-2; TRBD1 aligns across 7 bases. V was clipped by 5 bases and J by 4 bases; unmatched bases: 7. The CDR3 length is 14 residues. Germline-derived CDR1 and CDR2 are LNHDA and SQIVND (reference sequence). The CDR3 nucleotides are TGTGCCAGTAGTCCTATGACAGGGAGCTATGGCTACACCTTC. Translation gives CASSPMTGSYGYTF.

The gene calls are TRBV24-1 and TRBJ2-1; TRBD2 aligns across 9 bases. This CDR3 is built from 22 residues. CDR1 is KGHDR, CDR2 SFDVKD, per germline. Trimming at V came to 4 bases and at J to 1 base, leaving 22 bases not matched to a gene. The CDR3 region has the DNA TGTGCCACCAGTGACCCTTCGCCGGCGGGGGGGTCTTCTATAGTATCCTACAATGAGCAGTTCTTC. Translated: CATSDPSPAGGSSIVSYNEQFF.

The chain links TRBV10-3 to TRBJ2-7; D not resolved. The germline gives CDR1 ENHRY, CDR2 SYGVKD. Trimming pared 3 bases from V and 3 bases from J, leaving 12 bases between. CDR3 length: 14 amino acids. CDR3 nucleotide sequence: TGTGCCATCAGTGACTCAAACTACGGCTACGAGCAGTACTTC. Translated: CAISDSNYGYEQYF.

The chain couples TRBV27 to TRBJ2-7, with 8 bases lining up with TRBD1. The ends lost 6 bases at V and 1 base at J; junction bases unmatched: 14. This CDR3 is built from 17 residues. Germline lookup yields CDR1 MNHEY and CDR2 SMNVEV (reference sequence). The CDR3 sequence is CASSPRSGQVNSYEQYF. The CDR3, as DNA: TGTGCCAGCAGCCCACGATCGGGACAGGTAAATTCCTACGAGCAGTACTTC.

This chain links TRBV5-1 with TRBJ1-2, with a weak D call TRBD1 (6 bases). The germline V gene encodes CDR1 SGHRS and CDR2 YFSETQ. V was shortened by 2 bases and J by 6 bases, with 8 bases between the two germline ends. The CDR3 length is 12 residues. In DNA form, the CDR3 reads TGCGCCAGCAGCTTAAACAGGGATGGCTACACCTTC. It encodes CASSLNRDGYTF.

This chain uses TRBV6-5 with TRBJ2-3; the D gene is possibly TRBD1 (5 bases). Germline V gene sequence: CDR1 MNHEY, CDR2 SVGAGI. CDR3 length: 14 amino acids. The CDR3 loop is CASRTLTQADTQYF. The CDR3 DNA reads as TGTGCGTCTAGGACACTAACGCAGGCAGATACGCAGTATTTT.

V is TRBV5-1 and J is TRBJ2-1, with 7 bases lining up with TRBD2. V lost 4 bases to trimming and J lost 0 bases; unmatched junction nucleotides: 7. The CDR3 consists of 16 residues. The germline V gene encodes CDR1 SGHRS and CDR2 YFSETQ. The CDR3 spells CASSILAASSYNEQFF. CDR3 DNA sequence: TGCGCCAGCAGCATTCTAGCGGCCAGCTCCTACAATGAGCAGTTCTTC. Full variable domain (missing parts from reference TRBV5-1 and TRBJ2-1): KAGVTQTPRYLIKTRGQQVTLSCSPISGHRSVSWYQQTPGQGLQFLFEYFSETQRNKGNFPGRFSGRQFSNSRSEMNVSTLELGDSALYLCASSILAASSYNEQFFGPGTRLTVL.

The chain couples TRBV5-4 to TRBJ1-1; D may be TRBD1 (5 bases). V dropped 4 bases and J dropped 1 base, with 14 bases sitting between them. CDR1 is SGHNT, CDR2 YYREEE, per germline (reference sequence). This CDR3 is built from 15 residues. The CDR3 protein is CASSPRVGRNTEAFF. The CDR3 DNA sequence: TGTGCCAGCAGCCCCAGGGTGGGAAGGAACACTGAAGCTTTCTTT.

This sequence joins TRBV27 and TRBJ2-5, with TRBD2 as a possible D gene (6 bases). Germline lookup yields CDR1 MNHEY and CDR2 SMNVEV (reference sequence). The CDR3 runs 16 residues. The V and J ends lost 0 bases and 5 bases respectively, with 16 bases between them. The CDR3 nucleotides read TGTGCCAGCAGTTTATCGGGGTCAGTACGGGGGGAGACCCAGTACTTC. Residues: CASSLSGSVRGETQYF.